Each of the 20 T cell receptor beta chains below was sequenced from the same sample in a study of regulatory T cells in long-lasting Graves disease. The time point is: newly diagnosed GD, antithyroid drugs for less than 3 months. Researchers made the TCR library from RNA that was extracted from PBMCs. CDR3-region Arm-PCR and iRepertoire HTBI primers produced the TCR beta libraries. Using its own MiXCR run on the multiplex PCR reads, TCRdb lists one record per CDR3 protein. The table lists fewer than 400,000 distinct CDR3 sequences, 18% of them singletons, with 38% in the top ten. This sample comprised peripheral blood mononuclear cells (PBMCs), obtained at new diagnosis, from a patient treated with antithyroid drugs. These receptors all come from a female donor with Graves disease.

There are a few counts of this clonotype. The chain links TRBV4-2 to TRBJ1-2, with D unresolved. From germline, CDR1 is LGHNA and CDR2 YNFKEQ. The V end lost 2 bases, the J end lost 8 bases, and 12 bases lay between the germline ends. This CDR3 has 13 amino acids. The CDR3 nucleotides are TGTGCCAGCAGCCAAAATCTCGTTGGGGGCTACACCTTC. It translates to CASSQNLVGGYTF.

In its sample, this clonotype was seen many times. The gene calls are TRBV19 and TRBJ2-5; D possibly matches TRBD1 or TRBD2 (5 bases each). Trimming stripped 3 bases from V and 5 bases from J, with 31 bases between. Germline V lookup: CDR1 LNHDA, CDR2 SQIVND (reference sequence). The length of the CDR3 is 20 residues. The CDR3 DNA reads as TGTGCCAGTAGTATTGGATGGGGCACCATGCGGGTTGGGAAGCGGGAGACCCAGTACTTC. Translation gives CASSIGWGTMRVGKRETQYF. The full variable domain, its missing parts supplied by reference TRBV19 and TRBJ2-5, is DGGITQSPKYLFRKEGQNVTLSCEQNLNHDAMYWYRQDPGQGLRLIYYSQIVNDFQKGDIAEGYSVSREKKESFPLTVTSAQKNPTAFYLCASSIGWGTMRVGKRETQYFGPGTRLLVL.

The table lists this clonotype with many counts. The chain has TRBV7-9 and TRBJ2-7, with TRBD1 identical over 8 bases. The CDR3 contains 15 residues. Trimming removed 6 bases from V and 5 bases from J; junction bases left unmatched: 12. Germline CDR1 SEHNR, CDR2 FQNEAQ (reference sequence). The CDR3 here is CASRTGQGGRDEQYF. For the CDR3, the DNA is TGTGCCAGCAGAACCGGACAGGGAGGTCGGGACGAGCAGTACTTC.

This clonotype has at least ten counts. The chain employs TRBV28 and TRBJ1-5, with a tentative D call TRBD1 (6 bases). The germline V gene has CDR1 MDHEN and CDR2 SYDVKM. Trimming stripped 0 bases from V and 5 bases from J, with 14 bases between. There are 16 residues in the CDR3. CDR3 in amino acids: CASSLWRGQWDQPQHF. In DNA form, the CDR3 reads TGTGCCAGCAGTTTATGGCGGGGGCAGTGGGATCAGCCCCAGCATTTT.

This clonotype was recorded many times. The CDR3 sequence is CASSPHMIYEQYF. The CDR3 DNA follows: TGTGCCAGCTCACCACACATGATCTACGAGCAGTACTTC. The chain employs TRBV18 and TRBJ2-7; D call uncertain. The CDR3 runs to 13 residues. The germline V and J ends were trimmed by 1 base and 3 bases, with 7 bases remaining between them. The V gene's germline CDR1 is KGHSH and CDR2 LQKENI.

This clonotype was counted ten times or more. V gene TRBV3-1 combines with J gene TRBJ1-5, with D tentatively TRBD1 (6 bases). CDR3 length: 13 residues. Germline CDR1 reads LGHDT; CDR2 reads YNNKEL (reference sequence). V lost 4 bases to trimming and J lost 7 bases, with 11 bases between them. CDR3 residues: CASSPTGHQPQHF. CDR3 bases: TGTGCCAGCAGCCCAACAGGGCACCAGCCCCAGCATTTT.

This clonotype has only one observation. The V and J genes are TRBV20-1 and TRBJ1-4; a weak D match, TRBD1 (6 bases). This CDR3 is built from 12 residues. Germline V CDR1 and CDR2: DFQATT, SNEGSKA (reference sequence). With 6 bases removed from V and 13 bases from J, the gap between germline ends came to 18 bases. The CDR3 nucleotides read TGCAGTGCCGAGGTTACAGGGCGAGGACTGTTTTTT. It codes for CSAEVTGRGLFF.

This clonotype was counted at least ten times. The chain links TRBV28 to TRBJ1-4, with a possible D match to TRBD1 (6 bases). With 6 bases removed from V and 2 bases from J, the gap between germline ends came to 13 bases. Germline V gives CDR1 MDHEN, CDR2 SYDVKM. The CDR3 sequence is 15 residues long. CDR3 coding DNA: TGTGCCAGCAGGGAGACAGGATGGACTAATGAAAAACTGTTTTTT. Its translation: CASRETGWTNEKLFF.

This clonotype appeared a few times. This probably arose from a read error, given a far larger clone one base away. This sequence joins TRBV2 and TRBJ1-4; D is perhaps TRBD1 (6 bases). V lost 6 bases and J 5 bases, leaving 13 bases between the germline ends. There are 14 residues in the CDR3. CDR1 is SNHLY, CDR2 FYNNEI, per germline. This chain's CDR3 is CASRPGQANEKLFF. DNA of the CDR3: TGTGCCAGCAGACCGGGACAAGCAAATGAAAAACTGTTTTTT.

The chain links TRBV19 to TRBJ2-6; 11 bases align to TRBD2. The V gene's germline CDR1 is LNHDA and CDR2 SQIVND (reference sequence). J was trimmed by 1 base and V by 6 bases; bases with no gene match: 2. The CDR3 covers 16 residues. The CDR3 coding sequence is TGTGCCAGTAGAACTAGCGGGAGTTCTGGGGCCAACGTCCTGACTTTC. It translates to CASRTSGSSGANVLTF.

In this sample, this clonotype turned up many times. This chain links TRBV6-1 with TRBJ1-5; D is possibly TRBD1 (6 bases). There are 16 residues in the CDR3. Germline V gene sequence: CDR1 MNHNS, CDR2 SASEGT. Trimming stripped 2 bases from V and 6 bases from J, with 17 bases between. For the CDR3, the DNA is TGTGCCAGCAGTGAATCTTATCAGGGGATGGGTCAGCCCCAGCATTTT. It is translated as CASSESYQGMGQPQHF.

This clonotype was detected only a few times. The genes are TRBV5-1 and TRBJ2-3; D might be TRBD1 (6 bases). This CDR3 contains 14 residues. Trimming took off 0 bases at V and 4 bases at J, with 9 bases between the two ends. Germline lookup yields CDR1 SGHRS and CDR2 YFSETQ. CDR3 loop: CASSLVGGADTQYF. The CDR3 DNA reads TGCGCCAGCAGCTTGGTAGGGGGAGCAGATACGCAGTATTTT.

This clonotype was recorded many times. The chain couples TRBV7-2 to TRBJ1-5, with TRBD1 matching over 7 bases. Germline loops: CDR1 SGHTA, CDR2 FQGNSA. This CDR3 is built from 15 residues. J was trimmed by 7 bases and V by 3 bases; bases with no gene match: 9. CDR3 loop: CASSFRRGQGQPQHF. The DNA of the CDR3 is TGTGCCAGCAGCTTTCGGAGGGGGCAGGGGCAGCCCCAGCATTTT.

Only a few counts were recorded for this clonotype. This rearrangement joins TRBV19 to TRBJ2-1, with a possible D match to TRBD2 (5 bases). The CDR3 has 15 amino acids. The germline V gene encodes CDR1 LNHDA and CDR2 SQIVND (reference sequence). Trimming cost V 3 bases and J 0 bases, with 9 bases left between them. CDR3 nucleotide sequence: TGTGCCAGTAGTATCAAGGACTTCTCCTACAATGAGCAGTTCTTC. Its translation is CASSIKDFSYNEQFF.

In its sample, this clonotype was seen many times. This sequence joins TRBV15 and TRBJ2-2, with 8 bases identical to TRBD1. J gave up 3 bases and V 0 bases, and 6 bases lay outside the gene matches. The CDR3 extends over 17 amino acids. Germline lookup yields CDR1 LNHNV and CDR2 YYDKDF (reference sequence). In nucleotides, the CDR3 is TGTGCCACCAGCAGAGACAAGGACAGGGCCGACACCGGGGAGCTGTTTTTT. Protein product: CATSRDKDRADTGELFF.

The chain combines TRBV3-1 with TRBJ2-3; 7 positions agree with TRBD1. With 3 bases clipped from V and 7 bases from J, the junction kept 10 bases outside the gene matches. The CDR3 runs 15 residues. Per germline, CDR1 LGHDT and CDR2 YNNKEL (reference sequence). CDR3: CASSHTGQRFYTQYF. The CDR3 DNA is TGTGCCAGCAGCCACACGGGACAGCGCTTTTATACGCAGTATTTT.

This clonotype has ten or more counts. The chain couples TRBV6-5 to TRBJ2-7; 7 bases align to TRBD1. The CDR3 has 14 amino acids. In germline, CDR1 is MNHEY, CDR2 SVGAGI. The V segment lost 0 bases and the J segment 9 bases; nucleotides outside the gene matches: 8. DNA of the CDR3: TGTGCCAGCAGTTACTCGGGGGACAGTTGGCGGCAGTACTTC. Translating it yields CASSYSGDSWRQYF.

This clonotype was detected ten times or more. V usage is TRBV20-1 and J usage is TRBJ1-1; TRBD1 might be the D (5 bases). Deletions cut 0 bases from V and 1 base from J, with 6 bases between. This CDR3 region has 13 residues. Germline V gives CDR1 DFQATT, CDR2 SNEGSKA (reference sequence). The CDR3 loop is CSARDGTNTEAFF. In DNA, the CDR3 is TGCAGTGCTAGAGACGGGACGAACACTGAAGCTTTCTTT.

This clonotype was counted at least ten times. The V gene is TRBV20-1, the J gene TRBJ2-3; either TRBD1 or TRBD2 may supply D (5 bases each). Germline V CDR1 and CDR2: DFQATT, SNEGSKA (reference sequence). The germline V and J ends were trimmed by 1 base and 8 bases, with 7 bases remaining between them. The CDR3 runs to 11 residues. The CDR3 loop is CSARGGTTQYF. In DNA, the CDR3 is TGCAGTGCTAGAGGGGGGACTACGCAGTATTTT.

At least ten counts were recorded for this clonotype. This chain connects TRBV7-9 to TRBJ2-1, with TRBD2 as a possible D gene (5 bases). Germline lookup yields CDR1 SEHNR and CDR2 FQNEAQ (reference sequence). V gave up 2 bases and J gave up 12 bases, with 17 bases separating them. The CDR3 loop spans 14 amino acids. CDR3 DNA: TGTGCCAGCAGCTTACCGAGGGCCCCCGAGGGGCAGTTCTTC. Its translation is CASSLPRAPEGQFF. The whole variable domain, remainder taken from reference TRBV7-9 and TRBJ2-1, is DTGVSQNPRHKITKRGQNVTFRCDPISEHNRLYWYRQTLGQGPEFLTYFQNEAQLEKSRLLSDRFSAERPKGSFSTLEIQRTEQGDSAMYLCASSLPRAPEGQFFGPGTRLTVL.